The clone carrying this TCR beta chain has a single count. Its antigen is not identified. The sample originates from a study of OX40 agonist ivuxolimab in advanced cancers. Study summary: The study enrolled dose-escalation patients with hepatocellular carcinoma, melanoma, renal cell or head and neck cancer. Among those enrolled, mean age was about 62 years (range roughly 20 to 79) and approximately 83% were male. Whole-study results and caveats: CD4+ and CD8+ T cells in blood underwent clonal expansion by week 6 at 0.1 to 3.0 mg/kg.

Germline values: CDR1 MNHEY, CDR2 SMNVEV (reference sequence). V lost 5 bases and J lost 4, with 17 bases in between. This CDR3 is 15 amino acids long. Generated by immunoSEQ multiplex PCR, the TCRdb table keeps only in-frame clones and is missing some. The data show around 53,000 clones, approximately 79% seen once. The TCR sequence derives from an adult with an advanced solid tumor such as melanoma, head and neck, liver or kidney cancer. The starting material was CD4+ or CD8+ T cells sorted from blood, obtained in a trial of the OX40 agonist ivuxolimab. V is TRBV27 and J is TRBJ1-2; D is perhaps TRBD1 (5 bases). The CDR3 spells CASSRRWDALYGYTF. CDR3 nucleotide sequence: TGTGCCAGCAGTCGCCGGTGGGACGCACTCTATGGCTACACCTTC.